This T cell receptor (beta chain) was retrieved from a study of OX40 agonist ivuxolimab in advanced cancers. With regard to the full study: Ivuxolimab was a fully human IgG2 agonistic monoclonal antibody targeting the costimulatory receptor OX40 (CD134). Intravenous ivuxolimab was administered to patients every 2 weeks at six dose levels: 0.01, 0.1, 0.3, 1.5, 3 and 10 mg/kg. Among the roughly 52 dose-escalation patients, roughly 20 had hepatocellular carcinoma, about 15 melanoma, 9 renal cell carcinoma and 9 head and neck cancer. In the dose-escalation cohort, approximately 82% of patients were male, and the mean age was 60 years with a range of roughly 20 to 85. Prior anti-PD-1, anti-PD-L1 or anti-CTLA-4 therapy was permitted, and about two fifths of dose-escalation patients had received checkpoint inhibitors. Partial responses occurred in three dose-escalation patients, of whom one had hepatocellular carcinoma and two had cutaneous melanoma. Peripheral TCRbeta sequencing was intended to test whether TCR sequence diversity was altered and clonal T-cell expansion was caused by ivuxolimab. The paper covers the monotherapy dose-escalation part of the phase I ivuxolimab trial, which included N ≈ 54 patients.

Genomic DNA was extracted from sorted cells for sequencing of the TCRbeta CDR3 region. The immunoSEQ Assay was used to sequence the TCRbeta CDR3 regions. The immuneACCESS repertoire file appears here via TCRdb, limited to in-frame rearrangements. These files lack a portion of the clones; in checked studies, under half of the deficit traces to unresolved V genes, and the cause of the others is not known. Across this sample there are 72,000 or so clones, with about 80% seen only once. 1.2% of the sample rests with the top ten. General findings and caveats noted by the study authors: The antigen specificity of the clonally expanded peripheral T cells was not determined. Partial responders in the 0.1-3.0 mg/kg groups had among the lowest normalized peripheral clonal expansion, especially among CD8+ T cells. Clonal expansion of both CD4+ and CD8+ blood T cells was observed from baseline to week 6 at doses 0.1 to 3.0 mg/kg. After ivuxolimab, expanded clones were on average more numerous among CD8+ T cells than among CD4+ T cells. Low levels of normalized T-cell clonal expansion were also shown by some nonresponding patients.

V loses 5 bases, J loses 2 bases, and the germline ends lie 12 bases apart. Measured from the cysteine to the phenylalanine, the CDR3 is 15 residues long. Only the CDR3 portion is preserved as DNA: 45 bases, with reading frame beginning at the first base. CDR1 SNHLY and CDR2 FYNNEI are derived from the germline V gene. On this clone itself: Its antigen is still unknown. No much larger clone exists at a distance of one base, and base qualities are not known.

Patients with autoimmune disease history or receiving systemic immunosuppression were excluded from the trial. Peripheral blood for TCR sequencing was collected from all dose cohorts at baseline, on cycle 4 day 1, and on cycle 7 day 1. Samples came from an open-label, multicenter, first-in-human phase I dose-escalation trial of ivuxolimab. Adults with locally advanced or metastatic head and neck squamous cell, hepatocellular, melanoma or renal cell carcinoma were enrolled in the trial. Before TCR sequencing, CD4+ T cells and CD8+ T cells from peripheral blood were sorted into separate populations. The starting material was CD4+ or CD8+ T cells sorted from blood, obtained in a trial of the OX40 agonist ivuxolimab. This clonotype originated in an adult with an advanced solid tumor such as melanoma, head and neck, liver or kidney cancer. This receptor chain uses TRBV2 and TRBJ2-2; the D gene identity is not certain. The DNA sequence is TGTGCCAGCAGTTTTAGAGAAGTCAACACCGGGGAGCTGTTTTTT. Its translation is CASSFREVNTGELFF.